Following are 18 T cell receptor beta chains from one sample sequenced in a study of T cell repertoires in cytomegalovirus infection. Which antigens these TCRs recognize remains unknown. TCRdb passed the reads through MiXCR, listing each CDR3 protein once. Of a few hundred thousand distinct CDR3 sequences in the sample, roughly 42% were seen once. Source: cultured PBMCs, taken from culture after CMV antigen stimulation. These receptors were collected from a human donor in good health (CMV status not recorded). Some clones in this sample may be carry-over from other donors' samples.

V gene TRBV6-1 combines with J gene TRBJ2-2; 7 nucleotides agree with TRBD1. The trim removed 4 bases at V and 1 base at J, leaving 0 bases unmatched. CDR1 and CDR2 from the germline V gene are MNHNS and SASEGT. The CDR3 has 14 amino acids. The CDR3 nucleotides are TGTGCCAGCAGTGCAGGGGGGAACACCGGGGAGCTGTTTTTT. Amino acid sequence: CASSAGGNTGELFF.

This clonotype was counted once. The chain uses TRBV7-6 and TRBJ2-2, with D unclear. The CDR3 consists of 12 residues. V lost 6 bases to trimming and J lost 8 bases, with 10 bases between them. Germline CDR1 is SGHVS and CDR2 is FNYEAQ. CDR3 protein: CASSYRWGELFF. The CDR3 DNA sequence: TGTGCCAGCAGTTACCGATGGGGGGAGCTGTTTTTT.

The CDR3 spells CASSQRLAGGLSYNEQFF. Here the CDR3 DNA reads TGCGCCAGCAGCCAGCGACTAGCGGGGGGGCTATCCTACAATGAGCAGTTCTTC. This sequence joins TRBV4-3 and TRBJ2-1; 14 bases match TRBD2. This CDR3 comprises 18 residues. CDR1 is LGHNA and CDR2 is YSLEER in the germline V gene. V trimming: 3 bases; J trimming: 1 base; junction bases outside the gene matches: 5.

This clonotype was counted a few times. V usage is TRBV10-3 and J usage is TRBJ2-5; 14 positions agree with TRBD2. This CDR3 has 18 amino acids. The J segment lost 1 base and the V segment lost 6 bases, leaving 10 bases of the junction unmatched. Germline values: CDR1 ENHRY, CDR2 SYGVKD. In DNA form, the CDR3 reads TGTGCCATCAGCTCCGGGACTAGCGGGGGTGGAGGCCAAGAGACCCAGTACTTC. Its protein is CAISSGTSGGGGQETQYF.

This chain links TRBV12-3 or TRBV12-4 with TRBJ1-1; D perhaps matches TRBD1 (5 bases). Deletions cut 6 bases from V and 7 bases from J, with 21 bases between. The CDR3 totals 15 residues. The chain's CDR3 is CASSRGRGGGNEAFF. In DNA form, the CDR3 reads TGTGCCAGCAGCCGCGGACGGGGCGGGGGTAATGAAGCTTTCTTT.

The V call is TRBV6-8, the J call TRBJ1-2; D not certain. V was trimmed by 0 bases and J by 2 bases, leaving 4 bases between them. Germline V lookup: CDR1 MNHGY, CDR2 SAAAGT. CDR3 length: 13 residues. DNA of the CDR3: TGTGCCAGCAGTTACTCAAGAAACTATGGCTACACCTTC. Its translation: CASSYSRNYGYTF.

This clonotype appeared a few times. The rearrangement uses TRBV19 and TRBJ2-7, with a possible D match to TRBD2 (5 bases). CDR1 LNHDA and CDR2 SQIVND come from the germline V gene (reference sequence). The CDR3 totals 14 residues. Trimming removed 4 bases from V and 1 base from J, with 11 bases in between. CDR3 bases: TGTGCCAGTAGTAGCAGCGGCGGGTCCTACGAGCAGTACTTC. Amino acid sequence: CASSSSGGSYEQYF. The full variable domain, in which reference TRBV19 and TRBJ2-7 provide the parts outside the CDR3, is DGGITQSPKYLFRKEGQNVTLSCEQNLNHDAMYWYRQDPGQGLRLIYYSQIVNDFQKGDIAEGYSVSREKKESFPLTVTSAQKNPTAFYLCASSSSGGSYEQYFGPGTRLTVT.

This clonotype is a singleton in its sample. The chain recombines TRBV7-4 with TRBJ2-1; D gene uncertain. Between the trimmed V and J ends, which lost 7 bases and 16 bases, there was a span of 11 bases. Germline assignment: CDR1 SGHVT and CDR2 SQSDAQ. CDR3 length: 9 residues. The CDR3 reads CASTPKGFF. CDR3 in DNA: TGTGCCAGCACCCCCAAGGGATTCTTC.

The V call is TRBV24-1, the J call TRBJ2-1; 7 nucleotides agree with TRBD1. Germline CDR1 and CDR2: KGHDR and SFDVKD. The junction had 9 bases not matched to a gene; V was cut back by 4 bases and J by 7 bases. The CDR3 loop spans 15 amino acids. In DNA form, the CDR3 reads TGTGCCACCAGTGAGAAGGGGGCAGGAGTGAATGAGCAGTTCTTC. It is translated as CATSEKGAGVNEQFF.

This clonotype was counted a few times. V is TRBV7-2 and J is TRBJ2-7; D possibly matches TRBD1 or TRBD2 (5 bases each). Trimming shortened V by 1 base and J by 2 bases, and 9 bases separated the two germline ends. Germline V gives CDR1 SGHTA, CDR2 FQGNSA. The CDR3 extends over 14 amino acids. The CDR3 nucleotides are TGTGCCAGCAGCTTAGGGGACGGAGCCTACGAGCAGTACTTC. This gives the protein CASSLGDGAYEQYF.

The V call is TRBV4-1, the J call TRBJ1-1; D is uncertain. CDR1 is MGHRA, CDR2 YSYEKL, per germline. The CDR3 has 16 amino acids. The ends were cut back, 2 bases at V and 1 base at J, with 14 bases in the middle. CDR3 nucleotides: TGCGCCAGCAGCCAACCTTGGGCCGGAAGGAACACTGAAGCTTTCTTT. It encodes CASSQPWAGRNTEAFF.

This clonotype was seen a few times. The rearrangement uses TRBV15 and TRBJ2-3; 12 bases fit TRBD2. The CDR3 length is 17 residues. Germline V gene lookup returns CDR1 LNHNV and CDR2 YYDKDF (reference sequence). V shed 3 bases, J shed 2 bases, and the junction held 6 bases outside the gene matches. The CDR3: CATSRDWTSGITDTQYF. The CDR3 nucleotides are TGTGCCACCAGCAGGGACTGGACTAGCGGGATCACAGATACGCAGTATTTT.

In this sample, this clonotype turned up a few times. The V gene is TRBV18, the J gene TRBJ2-3; D unclear. CDR1 and CDR2 from the germline V gene are KGHSH and LQKENI. V was cut by 4 bases and J by 9 bases, with 14 bases left in between. The length of the CDR3 is 13 residues. CDR3 nucleotide sequence: TGTGCCAGCTCACAGGGCGAGGACCGCACGCAGTATTTT. Its translation is CASSQGEDRTQYF.

This clonotype was seen only once. The DNA for the CDR3 is TGTGCCAGCAGTGAAGGGCAGGGAAATGGCTACACCTTC. It is translated as CASSEGQGNGYTF. This chain uses TRBV6-1 with TRBJ1-2; D is perhaps TRBD1 (5 bases). Deletions cut 1 base from V and 6 bases from J, with 9 bases between. The V gene's germline CDR1 is MNHNS and CDR2 SASEGT. This CDR3 is built from 13 residues.

J is TRBJ2-7 and V is TRBV5-1, with TRBD2 identical over 11 bases. The CDR3 has 14 residues. Looked up from germline, CDR1 is SGHRS and CDR2 is YFSETQ. V lost 4 bases, J lost 3 bases, and 3 bases stayed unmatched. CDR3 loop: CASSRLAGNYEQYF. In nucleotides, the CDR3 is TGCGCCAGCAGCCGACTAGCGGGGAACTACGAGCAGTACTTC. Together with reference TRBV5-1 and TRBJ2-7, the CDR3 gives the full variable domain: KAGVTQTPRYLIKTRGQQVTLSCSPISGHRSVSWYQQTPGQGLQFLFEYFSETQRNKGNFPGRFSGRQFSNSRSEMNVSTLELGDSALYLCASSRLAGNYEQYFGPGTRLTVT.

This clonotype has more than one count but fewer than ten. The chain's CDR3 is CASSSMVRYGEQYF. The CDR3, as DNA: TGTGCCAGCAGCTCTATGGTGAGGTATGGAGAGCAGTACTTC. The rearrangement links TRBV7-2 to TRBJ2-7; D gene unclear. Germline CDR1 SGHTA, CDR2 FQGNSA. This CDR3 has 14 residues. The V gene lost 4 bases and the J gene lost 7 bases, with 17 bases spanning the gap.

The chain is built from TRBV2 and TRBJ2-3; TRBD1 matches 8 bases. CDR1 SNHLY and CDR2 FYNNEI come from the germline V gene. This CDR3 comprises 16 residues. Trimming removed 6 bases from V and 3 bases from J; junction bases left unmatched: 11. DNA of the CDR3: TGTGCCAGCAGACCGTCTACGGACAGGGAAACAGATACGCAGTATTTT. Translated, it gives CASRPSTDRETDTQYF. Full variable domain (outside the CDR3, taken from reference TRBV2 and TRBJ2-3): EPEVTQTPSHQVTQMGQEVILRCVPISNHLYFYWYRQILGQKVEFLVSFYNNEISEKSEIFDDQFSVERPDGSNFTLKIRSTKLEDSAMYFCASRPSTDRETDTQYFGPGTRLTVL.

This clonotype has more than one count but fewer than ten. V and J are TRBV20-1 and TRBJ2-5, with a possible D match to TRBD2 (6 bases). V was clipped by 3 bases and J by 5 bases, with 16 bases between them. This CDR3 contains 14 residues. CDR1 is DFQATT and CDR2 is SNEGSKA in the germline V gene (reference sequence). The CDR3, as DNA: TGCAGTGCTAGGAAAGCAGCGGGCGGGGAGACCCAGTACTTC. Amino acids: CSARKAAGGETQYF.